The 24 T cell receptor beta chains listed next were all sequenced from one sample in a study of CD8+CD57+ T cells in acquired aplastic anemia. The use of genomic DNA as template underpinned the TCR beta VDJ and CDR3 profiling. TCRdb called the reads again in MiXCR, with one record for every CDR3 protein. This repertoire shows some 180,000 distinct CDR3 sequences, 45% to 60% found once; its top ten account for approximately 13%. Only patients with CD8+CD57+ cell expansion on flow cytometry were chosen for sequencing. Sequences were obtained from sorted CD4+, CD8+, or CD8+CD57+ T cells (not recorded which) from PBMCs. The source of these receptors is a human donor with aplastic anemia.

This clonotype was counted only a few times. The CDR3 loop reads CATSRYLPHGGTPYEQYF. As DNA, the CDR3 is TGTGCCACCAGTCGCTACCTACCACATGGAGGGACTCCCTACGAGCAGTACTTC. V gene TRBV15 combines with J gene TRBJ2-7; a possible D gene is TRBD2 (6 bases). The CDR3 totals 18 residues. V gave up 6 bases and J gave up 2 bases, with 26 bases separating them. CDR1 is LNHNV, CDR2 YYDKDF, per germline (reference sequence).

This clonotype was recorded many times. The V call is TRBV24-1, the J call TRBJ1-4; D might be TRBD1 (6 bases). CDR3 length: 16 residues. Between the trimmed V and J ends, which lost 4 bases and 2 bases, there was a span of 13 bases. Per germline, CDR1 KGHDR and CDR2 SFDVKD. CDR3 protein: CATSEGAAGTNEKLFF. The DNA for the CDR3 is TGTGCCACCAGTGAGGGGGCCGCGGGCACTAATGAAAAACTGTTTTTT.

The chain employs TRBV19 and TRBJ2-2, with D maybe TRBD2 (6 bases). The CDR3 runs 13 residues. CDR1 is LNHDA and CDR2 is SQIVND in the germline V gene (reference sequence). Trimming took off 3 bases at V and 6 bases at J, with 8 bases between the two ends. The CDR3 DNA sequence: TGTGCCAGTAGTATTGGAGGGGCCGGGGAGCTGTTTTTT. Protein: CASSIGGAGELFF.

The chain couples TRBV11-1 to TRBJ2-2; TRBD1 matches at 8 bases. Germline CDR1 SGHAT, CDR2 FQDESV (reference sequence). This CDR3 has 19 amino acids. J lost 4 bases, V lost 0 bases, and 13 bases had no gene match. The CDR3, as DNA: TGTGCCAGCAGCTTAGCCTTGGGGGAACAGGGGGGTCGCACCGGGGAGCTGTTTTTT. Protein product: CASSLALGEQGGRTGELFF.

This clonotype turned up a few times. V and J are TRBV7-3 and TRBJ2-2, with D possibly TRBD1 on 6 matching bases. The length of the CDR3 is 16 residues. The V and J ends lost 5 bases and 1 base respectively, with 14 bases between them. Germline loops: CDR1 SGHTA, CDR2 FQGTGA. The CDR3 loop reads CASSLNGGLNTGELFF. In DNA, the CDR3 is TGTGCCAGCAGCCTCAATGGGGGCCTGAACACCGGGGAGCTGTTTTTT.

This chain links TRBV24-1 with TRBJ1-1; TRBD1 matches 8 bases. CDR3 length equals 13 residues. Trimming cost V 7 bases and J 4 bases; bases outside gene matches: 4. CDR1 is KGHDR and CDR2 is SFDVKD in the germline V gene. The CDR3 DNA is TGTGCCACCAGAGGACAGGGCGCCACTGAAGCTTTCTTT. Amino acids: CATRGQGATEAFF.

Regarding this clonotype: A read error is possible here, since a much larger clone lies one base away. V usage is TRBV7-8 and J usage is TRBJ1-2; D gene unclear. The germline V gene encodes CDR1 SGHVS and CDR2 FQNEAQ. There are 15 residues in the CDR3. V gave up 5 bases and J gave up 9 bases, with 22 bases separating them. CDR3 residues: CASSPGSVQSARYTF. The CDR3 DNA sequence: TGTGCCAGCAGCCCCGGTTCGGTCCAGTCGGCTCGCTACACCTTC.

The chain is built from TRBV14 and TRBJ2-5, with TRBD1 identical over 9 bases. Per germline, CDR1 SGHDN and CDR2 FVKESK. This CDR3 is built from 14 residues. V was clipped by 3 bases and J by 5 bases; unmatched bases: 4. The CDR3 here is CASSHGGTGETQYF. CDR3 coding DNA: TGTGCCAGCAGCCACGGAGGGACAGGGGAGACCCAGTACTTC.

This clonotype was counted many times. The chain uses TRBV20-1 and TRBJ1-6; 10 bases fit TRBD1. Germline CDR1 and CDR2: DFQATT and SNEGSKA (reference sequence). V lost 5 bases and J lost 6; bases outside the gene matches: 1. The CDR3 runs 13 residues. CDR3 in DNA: TGCAGTGCTGACAGGGGGCCTAATTCACCCCTCCACTTT. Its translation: CSADRGPNSPLHF.

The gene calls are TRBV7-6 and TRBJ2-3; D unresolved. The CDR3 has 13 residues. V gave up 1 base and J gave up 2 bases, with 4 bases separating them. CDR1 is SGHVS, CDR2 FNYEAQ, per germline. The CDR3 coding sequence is TGTGCCAGCAGCTTAGGTATCACAGATACGCAGTATTTT. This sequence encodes CASSLGITDTQYF.

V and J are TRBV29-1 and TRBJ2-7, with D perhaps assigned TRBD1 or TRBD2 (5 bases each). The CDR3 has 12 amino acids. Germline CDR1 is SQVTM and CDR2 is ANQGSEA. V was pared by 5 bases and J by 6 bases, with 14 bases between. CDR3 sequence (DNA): TGCAGCGTTCATATTCGGGACCTCGAGCAGTACTTC. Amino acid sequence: CSVHIRDLEQYF.

This CDR3 reads CASSLLGWRETQYF. As DNA, the CDR3 is TGCGCCAGCAGCTTGCTCGGATGGAGGGAGACCCAGTACTTC. The gene calls are TRBV5-1 and TRBJ2-5; weak D call: TRBD2 (5 bases). The germline gives CDR1 SGHRS, CDR2 YFSETQ. The V end lost 1 base, the J end lost 5 bases, and 12 bases lay between the germline ends. The CDR3 covers 14 residues.

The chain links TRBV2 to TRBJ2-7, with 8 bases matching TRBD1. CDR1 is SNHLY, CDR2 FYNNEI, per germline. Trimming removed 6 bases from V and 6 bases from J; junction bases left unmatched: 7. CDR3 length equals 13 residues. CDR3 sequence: CASRTGASSEQYF. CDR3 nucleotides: TGTGCCAGCAGGACAGGGGCCTCTTCCGAGCAGTACTTC.

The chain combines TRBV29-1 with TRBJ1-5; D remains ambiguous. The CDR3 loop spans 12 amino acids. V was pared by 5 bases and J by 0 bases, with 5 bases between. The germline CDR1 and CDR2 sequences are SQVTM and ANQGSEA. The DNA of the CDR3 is TGCAGCGTTAAGAATAGCAATCAGCCCCAGCATTTT. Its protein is CSVKNSNQPQHF.

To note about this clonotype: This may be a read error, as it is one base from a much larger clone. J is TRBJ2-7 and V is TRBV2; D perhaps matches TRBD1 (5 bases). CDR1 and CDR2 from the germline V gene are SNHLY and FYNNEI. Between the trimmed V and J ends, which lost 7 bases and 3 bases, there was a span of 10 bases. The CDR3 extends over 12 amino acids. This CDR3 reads CASTQDIYEQYF. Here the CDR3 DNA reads TGTGCCAGCACCCAGGACATCTACGAGCAGTACTTC.

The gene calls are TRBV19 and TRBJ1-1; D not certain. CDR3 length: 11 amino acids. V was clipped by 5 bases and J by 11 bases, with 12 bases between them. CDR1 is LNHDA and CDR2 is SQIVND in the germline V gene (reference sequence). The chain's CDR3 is CASSAPYLAFF. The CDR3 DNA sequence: TGTGCCAGTAGTGCGCCCTATCTGGCTTTCTTT.

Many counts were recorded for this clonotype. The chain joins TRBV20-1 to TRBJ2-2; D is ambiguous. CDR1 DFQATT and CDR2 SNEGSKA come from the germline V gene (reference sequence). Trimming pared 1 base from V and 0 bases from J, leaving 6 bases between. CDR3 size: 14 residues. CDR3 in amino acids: CSARGQTNTGELFF. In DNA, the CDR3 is TGCAGTGCTAGAGGGCAGACGAACACCGGGGAGCTGTTTTTT.

In nucleotides, the CDR3 is TGTGCCACCAGTGATTTTCTAGATTCGGGAAGCTCCTACAATGAGCAGTTCTTC. This translates into CATSDFLDSGSSYNEQFF. This chain connects TRBV24-1 to TRBJ2-1; D perhaps matches TRBD2 (5 bases). The ends were cut back, 1 base at V and 0 bases at J, with 15 bases in the middle. Germline CDR1 and CDR2: KGHDR and SFDVKD. This CDR3 region has 18 residues.

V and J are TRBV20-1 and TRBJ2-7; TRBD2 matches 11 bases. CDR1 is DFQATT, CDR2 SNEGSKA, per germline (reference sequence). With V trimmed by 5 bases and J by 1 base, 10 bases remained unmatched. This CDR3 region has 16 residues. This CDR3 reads CSAPQELAGVSYEQYF. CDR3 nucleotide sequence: TGCAGTGCTCCCCAGGAACTAGCGGGAGTGTCCTACGAGCAGTACTTC.

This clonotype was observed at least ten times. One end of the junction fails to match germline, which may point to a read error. In DNA, the CDR3 is TGTGCCAGCTCGCAGGGTATCAATCGGCCCCAGCATTTT. This gives the protein CASSQGINRPQHF. V gene TRBV14 combines with J gene TRBJ1-5; TRBD1 might be the D (5 bases). The CDR3 covers 13 residues. Germline CDR1 SGHDN, CDR2 FVKESK.

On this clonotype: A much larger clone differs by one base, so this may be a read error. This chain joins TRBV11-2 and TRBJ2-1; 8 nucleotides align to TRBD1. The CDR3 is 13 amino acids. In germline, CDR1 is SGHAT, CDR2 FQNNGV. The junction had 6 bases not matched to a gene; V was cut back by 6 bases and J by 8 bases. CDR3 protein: CASRLTGEDEQFF. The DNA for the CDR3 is TGTGCCAGCAGATTGACAGGGGAGGATGAGCAGTTCTTC.

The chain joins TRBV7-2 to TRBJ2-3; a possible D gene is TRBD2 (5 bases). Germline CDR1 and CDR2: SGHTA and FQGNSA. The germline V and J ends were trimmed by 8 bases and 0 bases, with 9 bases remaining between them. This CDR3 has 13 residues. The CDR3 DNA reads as TGTGCCAGCCGAGCGGCTAGCACAGATACGCAGTATTTT. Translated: CASRAASTDTQYF.

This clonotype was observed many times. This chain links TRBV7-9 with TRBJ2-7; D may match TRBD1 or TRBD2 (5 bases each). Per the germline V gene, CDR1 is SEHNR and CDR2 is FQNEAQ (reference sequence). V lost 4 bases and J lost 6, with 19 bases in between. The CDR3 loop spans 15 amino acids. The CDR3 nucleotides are TGTGCCAGCAGCTCAAAAAAGGGACGGAACGGCGAGCAGTACTTC. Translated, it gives CASSSKKGRNGEQYF.

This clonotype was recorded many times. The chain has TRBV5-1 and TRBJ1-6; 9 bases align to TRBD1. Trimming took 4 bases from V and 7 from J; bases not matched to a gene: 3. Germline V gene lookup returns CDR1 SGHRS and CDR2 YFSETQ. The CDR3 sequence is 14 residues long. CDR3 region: CASSTGQGNSPLHF. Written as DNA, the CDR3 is TGCGCCAGCAGCACGGGACAGGGAAATTCACCCCTCCACTTT.